This T cell receptor beta chain was captured by sequencing in a study of blood T cell repertoires in COVID-19. Study at large: Specimens from acute and convalescent COVID-19 originated in the United States, Italy and Spain. T cells, B-cell-depleted T cells, or PBMCs supplied cDNA or gDNA.

CDR3 size: 15 residues. After removal of 4 bases from V and 1 base from J, the junction contained 6 bases not matched to a gene. CDR1 and CDR2 (germline): PRHDT, FYEKMQ (reference sequence). Repertoires were generated with immunoSEQ multiplex PCR, while TCRdb's copy carries only in-frame clones and drops some. The sample has about 320,000 clones; approximately 89% are singletons. Enrolled through a virtual design, the participants were between 18 and 89 years of age and came from some 25 US areas. The chain carries TRBV13 and TRBJ1-2, with 7 bases lining up with TRBD1. The receptor was isolated from a man aged 25 to 40 who had recovered from COVID-19. Material: PBMCs or T cells enriched from blood (not recorded which). The CDR3 coding sequence is TGTGCCAGCAGCTCCCACAGGGGTGATAACTATGGCTACACCTTC. Translating gives CASSSHRGDNYGYTF.